This T cell receptor beta chain was documented in a study of T cell changes during pregnancy in multiple sclerosis. Data came from immunoSEQ multiplex PCR; TCRdb stores just in-frame clones and leaves some out. The repertoire consists of about 44,000 clones, with approximately 96% occurring once and the leading ten covering 0.89%. CDR1 is LNHDA, CDR2 SQIVND, per germline (reference sequence). The CDR3 consists of 12 residues. V shed 3 bases and J shed 4 bases, with 3 bases lying between them. Material: peripheral blood, obtained in the second trimester of pregnancy. The chain links TRBV19 to TRBJ2-2; no clear D. The clonotype comes from a female donor with multiple sclerosis, enrolled in a pregnancy study. CDR3 DNA: TGTGCCAGTAGTATCCTCACCGGGGAGCTGTTTTTT. Translating gives CASSILTGELFF.